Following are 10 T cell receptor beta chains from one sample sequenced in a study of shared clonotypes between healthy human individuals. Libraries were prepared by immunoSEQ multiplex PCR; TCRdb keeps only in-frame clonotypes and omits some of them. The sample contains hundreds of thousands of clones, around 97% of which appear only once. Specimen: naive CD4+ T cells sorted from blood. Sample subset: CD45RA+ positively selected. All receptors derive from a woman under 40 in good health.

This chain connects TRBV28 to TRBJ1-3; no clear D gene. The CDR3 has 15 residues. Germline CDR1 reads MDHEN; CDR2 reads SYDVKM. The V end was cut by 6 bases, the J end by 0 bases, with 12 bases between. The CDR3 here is CASRKDVLSGNTIYF. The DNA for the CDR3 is TGTGCCAGCAGGAAGGACGTCCTCTCTGGAAACACCATATATTTT.

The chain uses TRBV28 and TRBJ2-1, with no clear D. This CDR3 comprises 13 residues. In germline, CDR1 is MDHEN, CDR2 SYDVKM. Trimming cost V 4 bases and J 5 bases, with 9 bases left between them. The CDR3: CASSSVQNNEQFF. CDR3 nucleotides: TGTGCCAGCAGTTCGGTGCAGAACAATGAGCAGTTCTTC. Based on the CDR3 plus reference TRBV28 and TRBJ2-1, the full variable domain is DVKVTQSSRYLVKRTGEKVFLECVQDMDHENMFWYRQDPGLGLRLIYFSYDVKMKEKGDIPEGYSVSREKKERFSLILESASTNQTSMYLCASSSVQNNEQFFGPGTRLTVL.

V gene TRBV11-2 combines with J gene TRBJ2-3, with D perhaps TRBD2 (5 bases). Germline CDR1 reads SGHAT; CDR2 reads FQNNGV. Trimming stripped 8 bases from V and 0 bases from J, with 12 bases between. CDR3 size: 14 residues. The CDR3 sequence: CASGRTLSTDTQYF. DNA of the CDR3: TGTGCCAGCGGAAGGACTCTAAGCACAGATACGCAGTATTTT.

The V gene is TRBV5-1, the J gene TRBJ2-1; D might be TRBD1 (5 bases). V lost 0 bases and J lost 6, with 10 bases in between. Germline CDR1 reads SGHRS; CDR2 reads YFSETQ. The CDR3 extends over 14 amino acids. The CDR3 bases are TGCGCCAGCAGCTTGGACTGGGGCTTCAATGAGCAGTTCTTC. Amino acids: CASSLDWGFNEQFF.

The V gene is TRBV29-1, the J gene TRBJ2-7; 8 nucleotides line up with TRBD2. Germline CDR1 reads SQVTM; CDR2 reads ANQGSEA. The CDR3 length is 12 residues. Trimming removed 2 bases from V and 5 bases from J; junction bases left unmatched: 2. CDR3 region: CSVELAGHEQYF. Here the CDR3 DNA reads TGCAGCGTTGAACTAGCGGGCCACGAGCAGTACTTC.

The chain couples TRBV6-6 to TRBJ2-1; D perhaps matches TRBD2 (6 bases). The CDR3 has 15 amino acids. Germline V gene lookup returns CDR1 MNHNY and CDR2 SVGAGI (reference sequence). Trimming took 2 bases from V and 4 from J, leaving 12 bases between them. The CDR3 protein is CASSYEGGIYNEQFF. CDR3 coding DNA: TGTGCCAGCAGTTACGAAGGCGGGATATACAATGAGCAGTTCTTC.

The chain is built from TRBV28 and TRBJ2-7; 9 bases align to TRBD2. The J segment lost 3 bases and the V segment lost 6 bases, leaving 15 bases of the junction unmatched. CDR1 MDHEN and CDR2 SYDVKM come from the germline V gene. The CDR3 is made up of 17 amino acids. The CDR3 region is CASSLPGVAGVSYEQYF. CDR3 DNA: TGTGCCAGCAGCCTCCCCGGGGTAGCGGGAGTCAGCTACGAGCAGTACTTC.

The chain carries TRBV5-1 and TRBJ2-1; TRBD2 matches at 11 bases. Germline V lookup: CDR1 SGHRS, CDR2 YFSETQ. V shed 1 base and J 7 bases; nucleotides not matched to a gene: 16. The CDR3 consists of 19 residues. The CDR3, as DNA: TGCGCCAGCAGCTTGAGGGGTAGCGGGAGGGCAGGAAGGCGGAATGAGCAGTTCTTC. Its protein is CASSLRGSGRAGRRNEQFF.

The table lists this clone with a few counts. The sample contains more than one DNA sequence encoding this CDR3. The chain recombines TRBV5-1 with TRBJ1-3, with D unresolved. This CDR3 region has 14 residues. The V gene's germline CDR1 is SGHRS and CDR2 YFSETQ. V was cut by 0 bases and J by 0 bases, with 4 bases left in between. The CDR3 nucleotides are TGCGCCAGCAGCTTGGGCCGCTCTGGAAACACCATATATTTT. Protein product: CASSLGRSGNTIYF.

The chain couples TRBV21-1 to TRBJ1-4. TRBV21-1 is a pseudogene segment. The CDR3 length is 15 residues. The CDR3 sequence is CASSSQGGSNEKLFF. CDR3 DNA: TGTGCCAGCAGCTCCCAGGGAGGGTCTAATGAAAAACTGTTTTTT.